This T cell receptor (beta chain) was sequenced for a study of shared T cell receptors in the human thymus. TCRdb's table, derived via immunoSEQ multiplex PCR, lists solely in-frame clones and lacks some. The sample holds some 640,000 clones, around 87% seen once. This CDR3 spans 12 amino acids. V shed 5 bases and J shed 6 bases, with 8 bases lying between them. CDR1 is LNHNV, CDR2 YYDKDF, per germline (reference sequence). This same sample was also taken into another study, of human thymus T cells. According to that study: From resections taken during corrective heart surgery, the thymus tissue was obtained. Repertoires from thymus and blood appeared to show biased V and J gene usage.

The clonotype comes from a boy less than two years old with a congenital heart defect. The gene calls are TRBV15 and TRBJ2-1; a possible D gene is TRBD2 (6 bases). The sample taken for sequencing was thymocytes. The CDR3 nucleotides read TGTGCCACCAGCGGGGGAGGCAATGAGCAGTTCTTC. Translation gives CATSGGGNEQFF.